This TCR beta chain was documented in a study of molecular identifiers for immune sequencing clone quantification. Of note for this clonotype: Antigen: not known.

The bulk TCR libraries were made with methods described before and with listed TCR primers. In TCRdb, the PCR reads were re-called with MiXCR into one record per CDR3 protein. The sample lists 300,000 to 400,000 distinct CDR3 sequences, roughly 23% occurring once. General study results and limits: Over 99% of CMV-specific effector molecules, but under 1% of naive ones, were in clones above 20 copies.

The CDR3 has 13 amino acids. Germline V CDR1 and CDR2: SGHDT, YYEEEE. The junction had 4 bases not matched to a gene; V was cut back by 4 bases and J by 7 bases. This receptor was identified in a human donor in good health. Some libraries in this study had Jurkat cell RNA spiked in. Sequencing input: naive CD8+ T cells from blood, with Jurkat cell RNA spiked in. Subset noted: FACS-sorted CD8+CD4-CCR7+CD45RA+ naive T cells. V and J are TRBV5-6 and TRBJ1-5; TRBD1 aligns across 8 bases. CDR3 amino acids: CASSDNRGQPQHF. In nucleotides, the CDR3 is TGTGCCAGCAGCGATAACAGGGGGCAGCCCCAGCATTTT.